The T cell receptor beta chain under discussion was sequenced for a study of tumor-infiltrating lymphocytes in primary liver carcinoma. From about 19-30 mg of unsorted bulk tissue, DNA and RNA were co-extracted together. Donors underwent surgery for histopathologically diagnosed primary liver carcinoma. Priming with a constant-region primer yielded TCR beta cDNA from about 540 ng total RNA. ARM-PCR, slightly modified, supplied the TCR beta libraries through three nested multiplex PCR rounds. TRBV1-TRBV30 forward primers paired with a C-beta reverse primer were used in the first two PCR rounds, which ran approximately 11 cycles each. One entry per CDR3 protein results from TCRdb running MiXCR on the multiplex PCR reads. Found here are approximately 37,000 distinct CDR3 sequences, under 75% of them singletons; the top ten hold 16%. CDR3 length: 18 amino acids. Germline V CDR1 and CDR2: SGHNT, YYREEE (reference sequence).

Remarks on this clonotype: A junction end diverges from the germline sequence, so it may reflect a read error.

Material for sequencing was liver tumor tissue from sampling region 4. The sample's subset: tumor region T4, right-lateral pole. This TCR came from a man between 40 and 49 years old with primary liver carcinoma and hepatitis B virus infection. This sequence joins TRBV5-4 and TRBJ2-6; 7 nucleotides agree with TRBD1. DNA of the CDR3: TGTGCCAGCAGCTGGTGGGGACAGCTTGGATCCAGGGCCAACGCCCTGACTTTC. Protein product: CASSWWGQLGSRANALTF.